This paragraph covers one T cell receptor beta chain sequence. Its antigen specificity is not known. Base quality data are lacking; no much larger clone is found one base away. Participants in the prospective study were enrolled through a virtual design, were aged about 18 to 90 years, and lived in roughly 24 United States geographic areas. To assign participants to cohorts, the prospective study relied on clinical history that participants themselves reported in a screening survey and a study questionnaire. ImmuneRACE Cohort 3 recovered participants were defined by two consecutive negative NP/OP PCR tests, healthcare professional clearance, or symptom resolution. In the prospective study, whole blood, serum and a nasopharyngeal or oropharyngeal swab were collected from each participant by mobile phlebotomists. Over an approximately two-month period, participants in the prospective study had the option of providing additional blood draws and questionnaires. Blood samples from the prospective study were shipped frozen or at room temperature prior to DNA extraction.

The data are from a study of blood T cell repertoires in COVID-19 (dated by TCRdb to about 2020). For context, the study as a whole: Samples covering the acute and convalescent phases of COVID-19 were provided by collaborators in the United States, Italy and Spain. The material from the prospective study consisted of cDNA or gDNA derived from T cells, B-cell-depleted T cells, or PBMCs. Subjects who had been exposed to COVID-19, were actively infected with it, or had recovered from it provided the deeply sampled blood TCRbeta repertoires that made up the dataset. A freely available public database, intended as a resource for researchers studying the immune response to SARS-CoV-2, is where the repertoires were released. Samples came from the ongoing ImmuneRACE study (first 160 participants) plus 1,254 subjects from 6 global collaborators. Nearly every sample came with metadata listing a de-identified subject ID, COVID-19 status, age in years and sex. Where HLA class I and class II types were available, the types were taken from metadata supplied by the sample provider, not from assay-based typing. The research as a whole found: The quantity of clinical and demographic metadata differed by source and by participant and was supplied without curation.

TCRbeta CDR3 regions were amplified from genomic DNA using the immunoSEQ Assay, a bias-controlled multiplex PCR. The authors processed their data as follows. The number of nucleated cells in each sample was estimated by amplification of reference gene primers within the assay. Sequence reads were collapsed and filtered to measure the absolute abundance of every unique TCRbeta CDR3 rearrangement. Productive Simpson clonality was computed per sample as the square root of Simpson's diversity index over productive rearrangements. In its TCRdb copy, this immuneACCESS table keeps in-frame sequences only and misses some clones. Where compared with another copy, unresolved V genes explain less than half of these, and the others have no known cause. V and J calls and clone size are given by that table; D and trimming were obtained from the DNA. For this sample there are more than 250,000 clones; approximately 90% appear just once. Clones ranked in the top ten supply under 6% of the sample.

This clonotype was obtained from a woman aged 25 to 39 who had recovered from COVID-19. Material for sequencing was PBMCs or T cells enriched from blood (not recorded which).

For the CDR3, the sequence is CASSIGTGGASYTF. The DNA sequence is as follows: TGTGCCAGCAGCATAGGGACAGGGGGAGCGAGCTACACCTTC. Here the chain combines TRBV7-3 and TRBJ1-2; TRBD1 agrees with 11 junctional bases. Including the terminal cysteine and phenylalanine, the CDR3 comprises 14 residues. This entry keeps only the CDR3 DNA: 42 bases, framed from base 1. Germline trimming amounts to 5 bases on V and 9 bases on J, with 8 as the count of junction bases outside the gene matches. The CDR1 and CDR2 encoded by the germline V gene are SGHTA and FQGTGA.